This T cell receptor beta chain came from a study of blood T cell repertoires in COVID-19. In the original processing: The authors estimated nucleated cell counts from reference gene primer amplification. Produced via immunoSEQ multiplex PCR; TCRdb's table is partial and in-frame only. The V and J calls and clone size were taken over from that table, and D and trimming were inferred from the DNA. The sample has fewer than 90,000 clones; about 95% are singletons. CDR3 length: 16 amino acids. Germline V gene lookup returns CDR1 SGHDT and CDR2 YYEEEE. The ends lost 0 bases at V and 1 base at J; junction bases unmatched: 3.

The sequenced material came from peripheral blood. The chain uses TRBV5-6 and TRBJ2-7; 11 bases map to TRBD2. The source is a human donor with active COVID-19. The donor label of this sample is uncertain. The CDR3 is CASSLELAGVSYEQYF. In nucleotides, the CDR3 is TGTGCCAGCAGCTTGGAACTAGCGGGAGTATCCTACGAGCAGTACTTC.